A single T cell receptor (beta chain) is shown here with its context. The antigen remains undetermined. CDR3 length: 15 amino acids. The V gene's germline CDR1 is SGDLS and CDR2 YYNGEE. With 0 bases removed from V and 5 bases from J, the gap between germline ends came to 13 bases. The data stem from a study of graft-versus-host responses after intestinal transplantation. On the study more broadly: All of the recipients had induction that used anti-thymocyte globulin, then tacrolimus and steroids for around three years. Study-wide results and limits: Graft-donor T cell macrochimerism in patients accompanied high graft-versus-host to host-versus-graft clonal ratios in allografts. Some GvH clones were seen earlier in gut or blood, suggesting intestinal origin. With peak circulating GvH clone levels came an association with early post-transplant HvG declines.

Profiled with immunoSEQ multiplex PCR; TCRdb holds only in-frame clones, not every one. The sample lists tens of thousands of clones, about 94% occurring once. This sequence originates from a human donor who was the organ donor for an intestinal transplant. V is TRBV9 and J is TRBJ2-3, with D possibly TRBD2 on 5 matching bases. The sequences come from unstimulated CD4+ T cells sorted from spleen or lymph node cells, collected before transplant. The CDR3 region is CASSVGLITVDTQYF. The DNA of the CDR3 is TGTGCCAGCAGCGTAGGACTAATAACAGTAGATACGCAGTATTTT. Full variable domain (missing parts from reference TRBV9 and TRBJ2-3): DSGVTQTPKHLITATGQRVTLRCSPRSGDLSVYWYQQSLDQGLQFLIQYYNGEERAKGNILERFSAQQFPDLHSELNLSSLELGDSALYFCASSVGLITVDTQYFGPGTRLTVL.